These T cell receptor beta chains were read from a single sample in a study of blood T cell repertoires in COVID-19. Profiling relied on immunoSEQ multiplex PCR, and the TCRdb table lists in-frame clones only, not all of them. The sample records about 520,000 clones, roughly 88% being singletons. The material sequenced was peripheral blood. The receptor set was obtained from a human donor in a cohort sampled during active COVID-19. Both conserved end residues are part of each CDR3. A D gene is named only where the DNA matches it firmly. Clone size is not always given. Where it is, it says once, few, many or a class for expanded clones.

v_call: TRBV5-8
clone_size: .
d_call: TRBD2
j_call: TRBJ2-1
cdr3_nt: TGTGCCAGCAGTAGAGGACTAGCGCCCTTCAATGAGCAGTTCTTC
cdr3_aa: CASSRGLAPFNEQFF

v_call: TRBV28
clone_size: .
d_call: .
j_call: TRBJ2-3
cdr3_nt: TGTGCCAGCTCCCCGGCGGAAAGGAAGCAGTATTTT
cdr3_aa: CASSPAERKQYF

v_call: TRBV5-6
clone_size: .
d_call: .
j_call: TRBJ1-2
cdr3_nt: TGTGCCAGCAGCCGACGGCAGGGGAATGGCTACACCTTC
cdr3_aa: CASSRRQGNGYTF

v_call: TRBV19
clone_size: .
d_call: .
j_call: TRBJ1-5
cdr3_nt: TGTGCCAGTAGTCGCAGAGAGGTGAATCAGCCCCAGCATTTT
cdr3_aa: CASSRREVNQPQHF

v_call: TRBV6-6
clone_size: .
d_call: .
j_call: TRBJ2-2
cdr3_nt: TGTGCCAGCATAGGAGGGAGCGTCACCGGGGAGCTGTTTTTT
cdr3_aa: CASIGGSVTGELFF

v_call: TRBV2
clone_size: .
d_call: TRBD1
j_call: TRBJ1-5
cdr3_nt: TGTGCCAGCAGTCCCTCGGACAGGAGGAATCAGCCCCAGCATTTT
cdr3_aa: CASSPSDRRNQPQHF

v_call: TRBV5-1
clone_size: .
d_call: TRBD1
j_call: TRBJ2-3
cdr3_nt: TGCGCCAGCAGCTTGCCGGGACAGGCCCGAAAAGAGGCAGATACGCAGTATTTT
cdr3_aa: CASSLPGQARKEADTQYF

v_call: TRBV29-1
clone_size: .
d_call: .
j_call: TRBJ1-5
cdr3_nt: TGCAGCGTTGGTTGGGAGCACAATCAGCCCCAGCATTTT
cdr3_aa: CSVGWEHNQPQHF

v_call: TRBV6-5
clone_size: .
d_call: .
j_call: TRBJ1-1
cdr3_nt: TGTGCCAGCAGTTACGAAACTAACCACCTTCGGGCTTTCTTT
cdr3_aa: CASSYETNHLRAFF

v_call: TRBV4-1
clone_size: .
d_call: TRBD1
j_call: TRBJ2-6
cdr3_nt: TGCGCCAGCAGCCAAGATGGGACAGGTCCGCTCTCTGGGGCCAACGTCCTGACTTTC
cdr3_aa: CASSQDGTGPLSGANVLTF

v_call: TRBV9
clone_size: few
d_call: TRBD1
j_call: TRBJ2-7
cdr3_nt: TGTGCCAGCAGCGTAGCGGACAGGGCGTGGGAGCAGTACTTC
cdr3_aa: CASSVADRAWEQYF

v_call: TRBV2
clone_size: .
d_call: .
j_call: TRBJ1-4
cdr3_nt: TGTGCCAGCAGTGAGGAGGCGCTTAATGAAAAACTGTTTTTT
cdr3_aa: CASSEEALNEKLFF

v_call: TRBV9
clone_size: .
d_call: .
j_call: TRBJ2-2
cdr3_nt: TGTGCCAGCAGCGTAACTTACACCGGGGAGCTGTTTTTT
cdr3_aa: CASSVTYTGELFF

v_call: TRBV4-2
clone_size: many
d_call: TRBD2
j_call: TRBJ2-7
cdr3_nt: TGTGCCAGCAGCCGACAGAGCGGGGGTACCTCCTACGAGCAGTACTTC
cdr3_aa: CASSRQSGGTSYEQYF

v_call: TRBV27
clone_size: .
d_call: TRBD1
j_call: TRBJ2-7
cdr3_nt: TGTGCCAGCGGCTCGGGACAGGGTGGGTACGAGCAGTACTTC
cdr3_aa: CASGSGQGGYEQYF

v_call: TRBV3-1/TRBV3-2
clone_size: .
d_call: .
j_call: TRBJ2-7
cdr3_nt: TGTGCCAGCAGCCAAGGGCGAGCGGCGCCCTACGAGCAGTACTTC
cdr3_aa: CASSQGRAAPYEQYF

v_call: TRBV12-5
clone_size: .
d_call: .
j_call: TRBJ1-2
cdr3_nt: TGTGCTAGTGGTTTGGATCCGGGTAGAGGTATCGGCTACACCTTC
cdr3_aa: CASGLDPGRGIGYTF

v_call: TRBV5-1
clone_size: .
d_call: TRBD1
j_call: TRBJ2-3
cdr3_nt: TGCGCCAGCAGCTCCCGACAGGGTACTCAAGTCACAGATACGCAGTATTTT
cdr3_aa: CASSSRQGTQVTDTQYF

v_call: TRBV9
clone_size: .
d_call: TRBD2
j_call: TRBJ2-5
cdr3_nt: TGTGCCAGCAGCGTAGGGGCGGGAGGGCCTTGGGAGACCCAGTACTTC
cdr3_aa: CASSVGAGGPWETQYF

v_call: TRBV24-1
clone_size: .
d_call: .
j_call: TRBJ2-1
cdr3_nt: TGTGCCACCGAGAGGGCAAATGAGCAGTTCTTC
cdr3_aa: CATERANEQFF

v_call: TRBV9
clone_size: .
d_call: .
j_call: TRBJ2-1
cdr3_nt: TGTGCCAGCAGCGTAGGAACTAGCTACAATGAGCAGTTCTTC
cdr3_aa: CASSVGTSYNEQFF

v_call: TRBV9
clone_size: .
d_call: .
j_call: TRBJ1-5
cdr3_nt: TGTGCCAGCAGCGCGGGGGGGTATAGCAATCAGCCCCAGCATTTT
cdr3_aa: CASSAGGYSNQPQHF

v_call: TRBV27
clone_size: .
d_call: TRBD2
j_call: TRBJ2-1
cdr3_nt: TGTGCCAGCAGTTTAGCGGGAGGTTACTACAATGAGCAGTTCTTC
cdr3_aa: CASSLAGGYYNEQFF

v_call: TRBV20-1
clone_size: .
d_call: .
j_call: TRBJ1-5
cdr3_nt: TGCAGTGCTAGTGACAGGTTCAATCAGCCCCAGCATTTT
cdr3_aa: CSASDRFNQPQHF